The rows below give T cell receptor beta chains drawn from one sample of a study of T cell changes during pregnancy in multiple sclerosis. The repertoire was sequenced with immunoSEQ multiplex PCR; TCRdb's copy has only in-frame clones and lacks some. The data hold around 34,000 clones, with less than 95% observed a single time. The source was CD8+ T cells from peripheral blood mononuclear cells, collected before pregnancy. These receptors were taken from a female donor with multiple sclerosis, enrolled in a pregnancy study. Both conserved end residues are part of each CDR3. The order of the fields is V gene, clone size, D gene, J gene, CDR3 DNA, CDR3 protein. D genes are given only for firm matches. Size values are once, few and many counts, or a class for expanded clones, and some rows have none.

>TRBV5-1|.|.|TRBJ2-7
TGCGCCAGCGGCCTTGGAGGAGAGCAGTACTTC
CASGLGGEQYF
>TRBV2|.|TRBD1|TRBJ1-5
TGTGCCAGCGTGGACACAGGGGACTATCAGCCCCAGCATTTT
CASVDTGDYQPQHF
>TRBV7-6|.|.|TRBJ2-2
TGTGCCAGCAGCTACGGGGAGGCCGGGGAGCTGTTTTTT
CASSYGEAGELFF
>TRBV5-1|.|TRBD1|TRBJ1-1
TGCGCCAGCAGCTTGACAGGGGTTGATACTGAAGCTTTCTTT
CASSLTGVDTEAFF
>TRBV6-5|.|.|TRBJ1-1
TGTGCCAGCCTCGGACAGACTTACACTGAAGCTTTCTTT
CASLGQTYTEAFF
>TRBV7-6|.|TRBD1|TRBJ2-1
TGTGCCAGCAGCCCGGACAGGGGGTTTTACAATGAGCAGTTCTTC
CASSPDRGFYNEQFF
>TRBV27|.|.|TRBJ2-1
TGTGCCAGCTCCTTAGCGACCTCCTACAATGAGCAGTTCTTC
CASSLATSYNEQFF
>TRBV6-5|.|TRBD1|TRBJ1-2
TGTGCCAGCAGTTACGTTGGGACAGGGAACGGCTACACCTTC
CASSYVGTGNGYTF
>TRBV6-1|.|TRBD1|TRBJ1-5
TGTGCCAGCAGTGATGACTGGGACAGGGGCGGTCAGCCCCAGCATTTT
CASSDDWDRGGQPQHF
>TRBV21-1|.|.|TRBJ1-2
TGTGCCAGCATCCCGACAGGGGGAGGCTACACCTTC
CASIPTGGGYTF
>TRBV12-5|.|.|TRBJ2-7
TGTGCTAGTGGTTTGGTACGGTTGGGCTCTTCATCCTCCGAGCAGTACTTC
CASGLVRLGSSSSEQYF
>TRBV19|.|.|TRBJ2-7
TGTGCCAGTAGCTACTCGGGATATATTTACGAGCAGTACTTC
CASSYSGYIYEQYF
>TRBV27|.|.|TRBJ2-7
TGTGCCAGCAGCACGGGAGCCTGGGGCGAGCAGTACTTC
CASSTGAWGEQYF
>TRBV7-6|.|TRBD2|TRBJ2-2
TGTGCCAGCAGCGAGCGACTAGCGGGAGTTCTGGGGGAGCTGTTTTTT
CASSERLAGVLGELFF
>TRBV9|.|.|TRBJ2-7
TGTGCCAGCAGCGTAGGCACTGAGGTCTACGAGCAGTACTTC
CASSVGTEVYEQYF
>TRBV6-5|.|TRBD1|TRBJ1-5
TGTGCCAGCAGTTACGGACAGGGTGGAGGGCAGCCCCAGCATTTT
CASSYGQGGGQPQHF
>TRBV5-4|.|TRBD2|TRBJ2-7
TGTGCCAGCAGCTTGGTTCTAGCGGAAGAGCAGTACTTC
CASSLVLAEEQYF
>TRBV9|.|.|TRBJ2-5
TGTGCCAGCAGCGACAGGGTTTATCCAACCCAAGAGACCCAGTACTTC
CASSDRVYPTQETQYF
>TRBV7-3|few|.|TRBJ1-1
TGTGCCAGCAGCTTAACGGCGGGGGAGGGAGGCACTGAAGCTTTCTTT
CASSLTAGEGGTEAFF
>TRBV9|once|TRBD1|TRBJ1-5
TGTGCCAGCAGCGCCGGACAGGCCCCGAATCAGCCCCAGCATTTT
CASSAGQAPNQPQHF
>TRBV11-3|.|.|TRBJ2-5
TGTGCCAGCAGCTCGGAGATGGACAGTGGAGAGACCCAGTACTTC
CASSSEMDSGETQYF
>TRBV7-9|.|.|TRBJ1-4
TGTGCCAGCAGCTTAGGATTCGGGGAGGGCCGAACTAATGAAAAACTGTTTTTT
CASSLGFGEGRTNEKLFF
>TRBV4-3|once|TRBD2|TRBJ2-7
TGCGCCAGCAGCCAAGATCCAAGCGGGAACTACGAGCAGTACTTC
CASSQDPSGNYEQYF
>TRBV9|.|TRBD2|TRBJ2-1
TGTGCCAGCAGCGGGGGGACTAGCGGGTCTTACAATGAGCAGTTCTTC
CASSGGTSGSYNEQFF
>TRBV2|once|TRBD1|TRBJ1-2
TGTGCCAGCGAGGAACCGGGACAGTCTAACTATGGCTACACCTTC
CASEEPGQSNYGYTF
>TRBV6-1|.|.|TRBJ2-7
TGTGCCAGCAGGGAGGGACCGATTTCCTACGAGCAGTACTTC
CASREGPISYEQYF
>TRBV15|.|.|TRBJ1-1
TGTGCCACCAGCAGAGATCCCGGTCCGGACAGAGCTTTCTTT
CATSRDPGPDRAFF
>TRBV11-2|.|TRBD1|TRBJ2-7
TGTGCCAGCAGCTCCGGGACAGGGTTCTACGAGCAGTACTTC
CASSSGTGFYEQYF
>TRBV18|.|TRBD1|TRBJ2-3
TGTGCCAGCTCACCGGGCGGGACAGGGATCCACGATACGCAGTATTTT
CASSPGGTGIHDTQYF
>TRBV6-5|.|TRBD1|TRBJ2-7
TGTGCCAGCAGCCTCGGGACAGGACGATACGAGCAGTACTTC
CASSLGTGRYEQYF
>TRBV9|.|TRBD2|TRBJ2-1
TGTGCCAGCAGCGCCAGACTAGCGGGGGGCCTATACAATGAGCAGTTCTTC
CASSARLAGGLYNEQFF
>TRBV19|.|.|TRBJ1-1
TGTGCCAGTAGTATTACCGGGACATCGAACACTGAAGCTTTCTTT
CASSITGTSNTEAFF
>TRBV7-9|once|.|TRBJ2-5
TGTGCCAGCAGCTTATTTGGCGAGACCCAGTACTTC
CASSLFGETQYF
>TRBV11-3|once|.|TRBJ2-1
TGTGCCAGCAGCTCCTCAGGGGCGGGGCAGTTCTTC
CASSSSGAGQFF
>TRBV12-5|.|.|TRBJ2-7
TGTGCTAGTGGTTTGGGACAGATTTTTGAGCAGTACTTC
CASGLGQIFEQYF
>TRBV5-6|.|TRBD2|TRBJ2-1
TGTGCCAGCAGCGGCTTTGCGGGGGGGCCCTACAATGAGCAGTTCTTC
CASSGFAGGPYNEQFF
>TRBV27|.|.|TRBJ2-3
TGTGCCAGCAGTTCAGACCTGAGACTTGGCACAGATACGCAGTATTTT
CASSSDLRLGTDTQYF
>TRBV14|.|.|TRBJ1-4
TGTGCCAGCAGCCAAGCCGTGAGGGCCACAACTAATGAAAAACTGTTTTTT
CASSQAVRATTNEKLFF
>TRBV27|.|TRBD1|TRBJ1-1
TGTGCCAGCAGTCTACAGGGGTTTAACACTGAAGCTTTCTTT
CASSLQGFNTEAFF
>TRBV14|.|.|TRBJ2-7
TGTGCCAGCAGCCTCAGGAACTCCTACGAGCAGTACTTC
CASSLRNSYEQYF
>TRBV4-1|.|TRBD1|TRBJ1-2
TGCGCCAGCAGCCAAGTAGGGGACGACAGGGGAAGGGGCTACACCTTC
CASSQVGDDRGRGYTF
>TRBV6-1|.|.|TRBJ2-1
TGTGCCAGCAGACCCGGCGGGTGGGAGCAGTTCTTC
CASRPGGWEQFF
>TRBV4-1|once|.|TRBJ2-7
TGCGCCAGCAGCCACCTACAGGGTCCCCGGCTGGAGCAGTACTTC
CASSHLQGPRLEQYF
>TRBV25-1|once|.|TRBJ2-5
TGTGCCGGCAGTAGGTTCAGGCGGGCTCCCCAAGAGACCCAGTACTTC
CAGSRFRRAPQETQYF
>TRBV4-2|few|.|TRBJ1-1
TGTGCCAGCAGCCCCCGGGTCGGCGGAAACACTGAAGCTTTCTTT
CASSPRVGGNTEAFF
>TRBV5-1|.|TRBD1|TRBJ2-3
TGCGCCAGCAGCGCGGGACAGGGAAGCACAGATACGCAGTATTTT
CASSAGQGSTDTQYF
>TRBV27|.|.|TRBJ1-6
TGTGCCAGCAGTTGCGTACCATACGGACTGCTTTATAATTCACCCCTCCACTTT
CASSCVPYGLLYNSPLHF
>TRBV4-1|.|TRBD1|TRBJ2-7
TGCGCCAGCAGCCAAGAAACAGGGGTCGAGCAGTACTTC
CASSQETGVEQYF
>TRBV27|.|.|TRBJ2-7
TGTGCCAGCGGAGCACGCTCCTACGAGCAGTACTTC
CASGARSYEQYF
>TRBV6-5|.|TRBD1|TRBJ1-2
TGTGCCAGCAGTTACGAAGGGACAGGGAAAGGCTACACCTTC
CASSYEGTGKGYTF
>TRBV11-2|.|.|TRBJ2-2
TGTGCCAGCAGCTTAGCCGGGTCGGTCGGGACCGGGGAGCTGTTTTTT
CASSLAGSVGTGELFF
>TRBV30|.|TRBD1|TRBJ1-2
TGTGCCTGGAGTCCCGGACAGGGGATCGGCTACACCTTC
CAWSPGQGIGYTF
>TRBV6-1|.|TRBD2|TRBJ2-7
TGTGCCAGCAGTGTGACTAGCGGGATATATGAGCAGTACTTC
CASSVTSGIYEQYF